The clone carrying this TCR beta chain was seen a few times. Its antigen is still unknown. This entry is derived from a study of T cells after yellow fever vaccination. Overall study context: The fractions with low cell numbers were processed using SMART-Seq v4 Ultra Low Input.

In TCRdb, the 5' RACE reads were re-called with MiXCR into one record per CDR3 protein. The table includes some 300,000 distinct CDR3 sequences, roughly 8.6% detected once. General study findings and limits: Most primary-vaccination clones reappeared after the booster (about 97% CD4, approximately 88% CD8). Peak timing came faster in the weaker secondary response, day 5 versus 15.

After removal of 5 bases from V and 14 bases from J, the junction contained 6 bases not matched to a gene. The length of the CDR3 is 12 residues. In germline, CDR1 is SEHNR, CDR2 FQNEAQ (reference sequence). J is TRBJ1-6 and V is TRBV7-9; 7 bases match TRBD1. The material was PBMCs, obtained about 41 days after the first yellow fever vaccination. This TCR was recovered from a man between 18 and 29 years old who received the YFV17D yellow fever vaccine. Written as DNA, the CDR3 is TGTGCCAGCAGCCTACAGGGGTATTCCCTCCACTTT. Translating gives CASSLQGYSLHF.